This T cell receptor beta chain was found in a study of cytomegalovirus exposure and HLA in healthy donors. Germline V gives CDR1 SQVTM, CDR2 ANQGSEA. This CDR3 has 14 residues. V gave up 0 bases and J gave up 3 bases; unmatched junction bases: 3. The PCR was carried out with 60 Vbeta primers and 13 Jbeta primers. The protocol was immunoSEQ multiplex PCR, while the TCRdb copy is restricted to in-frame clones and leaves out a portion. The sample lists about 130,000 clones, approximately 80% occurring once. V usage is TRBV29-1 and J usage is TRBJ2-5; the match to TRBD1 covers 8 bases. Sequencing used PBMCs. The TCR sequence derives from a woman aged 18-30 years in good health and CMV-seropositive. The CDR3 DNA follows: TGCAGCGTTGAAGAGGACAGGGCAGAAGAGACCCAGTACTTC. It yields the protein CSVEEDRAEETQYF.